Listed below are T cell receptor beta chains from one sample, sequenced in a study of CD8 T cells in ankylosing spondylitis. A single record per CDR3 protein comes from TCRdb applying MiXCR to the 5' RACE reads. Of around 770,000 distinct CDR3 sequences in the sample, about 11% are singletons; the top ten hold about 0.49%. Sequencing was done on a sample of blood, either unsorted or a sorted T cell fraction (not recorded which). Receptors were obtained from a male donor with ankylosing spondylitis. Each CDR3 is given with its conserved first and last residue. D genes are given only for firm matches. A row's size may be missing; if present it is once, few, many or a size class.

13,many,TRBV7-2,.,TRBJ1-1,CASSRNMNTEAFF,TGTGCCAGCAGCCGTAACATGAACACTGAAGCTTTCTTT
12,many,TRBV12-3/TRBV12-4,.,TRBJ2-1,CATVASYNEQFF,TGTGCCACCGTGGCCTCCTACAATGAGCAGTTCTTC
17,.,TRBV4-1,TRBD2,TRBJ2-1,CASSRMLLAGVQNEQFF,TGCGCCAGCAGCCGGATGCTACTAGCGGGAGTTCAGAATGAGCAGTTCTTC
14,.,TRBV29-1,TRBD2,TRBJ2-2,CSSVGGTVTGELFF,TGCAGCTCTGTGGGAGGGACGGTCACCGGGGAGCTGTTTTTT
14,many,TRBV9,.,TRBJ2-1,CASSARSYYNEQFF,TGTGCCAGCAGCGCCCGGTCTTACTACAATGAGCAGTTCTTC
13,.,TRBV28,.,TRBJ2-2,CASSLYAAGELFF,TGTGCCAGCAGTTTATACGCAGCCGGGGAGCTGTTTTTT
10,few,TRBV12-3/TRBV12-4,.,TRBJ2-2,CASKREELFF,TGTGCCAGCAAGCGAGAGGAGCTGTTTTTT
14,.,TRBV27,TRBD1,TRBJ2-2,CASSRKQGNGELFF,TGTGCCAGCAGTCGAAAACAGGGGAACGGGGAGCTGTTTTTT
12,few,TRBV7-2,.,TRBJ1-6,CASSLSGDLLHF,TGTGCCAGCAGCTTAAGTGGGGATCTCCTCCACTTT
13,.,TRBV6-5,TRBD1,TRBJ2-7,CASSSDRGSEQYF,TGTGCCAGCAGTTCTGACAGGGGGAGCGAGCAGTACTTC
16,.,TRBV5-1,.,TRBJ1-2,CASSQLTSTRVSGYTF,TGCGCCAGCAGCCAGCTAACTTCGACCCGAGTCTCTGGCTACACCTTC
15,few,TRBV12-3/TRBV12-4,.,TRBJ1-1,CASTHFRVGDTEAFF,TGTGCCAGCACCCATTTCAGGGTCGGGGACACTGAAGCTTTCTTT
15,few,TRBV20-1,TRBD2,TRBJ2-4,CSAPLPGLAGNIQYF,TGCAGTGCCCCCCTTCCGGGACTAGCTGGAAACATTCAGTACTTC
12,few,TRBV7-9,.,TRBJ1-1,CASSWTATEAFF,TGTGCCAGCAGCTGGACGGCGACTGAAGCTTTCTTT
12,few,TRBV29-1,.,TRBJ2-1,CSVWEAYNEQFF,TGCAGCGTATGGGAAGCCTACAATGAGCAGTTCTTC
12,few,TRBV27,.,TRBJ1-5,CASSDRNQPQHF,TGTGCCAGCAGTGACCGGAATCAGCCCCAGCATTTT
15,many,TRBV4-3,.,TRBJ2-5,CASSQDFGYGETQYF,TGCGCCAGCAGCCAAGATTTTGGCTACGGGGAGACCCAGTACTTC
14,.,TRBV12-3/TRBV12-4,.,TRBJ2-2,CASSRGTIAGELFF,TGTGCCAGCAGTCGAGGGACAATCGCCGGGGAGCTGTTTTTT
15,.,TRBV20-1,.,TRBJ2-7,CSASAPRDFSYEQYF,TGCAGTGCTAGCGCTCCCAGGGATTTCTCCTACGAGCAGTACTTC
13,.,TRBV29-1,.,TRBJ1-5,CSALEDGNQPQHF,TGCAGCGCGTTAGAGGACGGGAATCAGCCCCAGCATTTT
17,.,TRBV7-2,TRBD1,TRBJ1-2,CASLSGGTGGGRDGYTF,TGTGCCAGCTTATCAGGGGGGACAGGGGGCGGTAGGGATGGCTACACCTTC
10,few,TRBV20-1,.,TRBJ2-1,CSARKTGQFF,TGCAGTGCGCGAAAAACCGGGCAGTTCTTC
14,.,TRBV4-3,.,TRBJ2-7,CASSQGPSVYEQYF,TGCGCCAGCAGCCAAGGTCCTAGCGTCTACGAGCAGTACTTC
14,many,TRBV2,TRBD1,TRBJ1-1,CASSVGQGVTEAFF,TGTGCCAGCAGTGTTGGACAGGGGGTTACTGAAGCTTTCTTT
16,once,TRBV9,.,TRBJ2-3,CASSVTGREAGDTQYF,TGTGCCAGCAGCGTAACTGGACGGGAAGCAGGGGATACGCAGTATTTT
14,.,TRBV5-6,.,TRBJ2-7,CASSLAPRESEQYF,TGTGCCAGCAGCTTGGCTCCTCGGGAAAGCGAGCAGTACTTC
15,few,TRBV20-1,.,TRBJ1-5,CSANRQVGSNQPQHF,TGCAGTGCTAACCGACAGGTGGGGAGCAATCAGCCCCAGCATTTT
14,many,TRBV12-3/TRBV12-4,.,TRBJ1-1,CASGVALGNTEAFF,TGTGCCAGCGGGGTGGCTCTCGGCAACACTGAAGCTTTCTTT
13,few,TRBV6-1,.,TRBJ1-1,CASSPTWSTEAFF,TGTGCCAGCAGCCCCACGTGGAGCACTGAAGCTTTCTTT
15,.,TRBV9,.,TRBJ2-1,CASSVERSSYNEQFF,TGTGCCAGCAGCGTAGAGCGATCAAGTTACAATGAGCAGTTCTTC
15,.,TRBV15,.,TRBJ2-7,CATSRGAGKAYEQYF,TGTGCCACCAGCAGAGGGGCAGGGAAGGCCTACGAGCAGTACTTC
16,few,TRBV12-5,.,TRBJ1-1,CASGLVLGTQNTEAFF,TGTGCTAGTGGTTTGGTACTTGGTACTCAGAACACTGAAGCTTTCTTT
14,few,TRBV20-1,.,TRBJ2-3,CSALSGVGTDTQYF,TGCAGTGCTCTTTCAGGGGTCGGGACAGATACGCAGTATTTT
14,.,TRBV28,.,TRBJ2-1,CASSLQGFRDEQFF,TGTGCCAGCAGTCTCCAGGGATTTCGGGATGAGCAGTTCTTC
12,.,TRBV7-3,.,TRBJ2-1,CASSLDIHEQFF,TGTGCCAGCAGCTTAGACATCCATGAGCAGTTCTTC
13,.,TRBV5-6,.,TRBJ2-7,CASSFQVAYEQYF,TGTGCCAGCAGCTTCCAGGTCGCCTACGAGCAGTACTTC
14,.,TRBV6-2/TRBV6-3,.,TRBJ1-1,CASRLGIMNTEAFF,TGTGCCAGCAGACTAGGGATAATGAACACTGAAGCTTTCTTT
12,few,TRBV7-2,.,TRBJ1-2,CASTPAGFGYTF,TGTGCCAGCACCCCGGCTGGTTTTGGCTACACCTTC
14,.,TRBV7-2,.,TRBJ2-5,CASSLKRTKETQYF,TGTGCCAGCAGCTTAAAAAGGACAAAGGAGACCCAGTACTTC
15,.,TRBV12-3/TRBV12-4,.,TRBJ2-1,CASSGLINLFHEQFF,TGTGCCAGCAGTGGTTTGATAAATCTGTTCCATGAGCAGTTCTTC
14,few,TRBV20-1,.,TRBJ1-5,CSASQGPLNQPQHF,TGCAGTGCTAGTCAAGGGCCCCTCAATCAGCCCCAGCATTTT
15,.,TRBV7-2,TRBD1,TRBJ2-7,CASSLKTGAGYEQYF,TGTGCCAGCAGCCTCAAGACAGGGGCGGGCTACGAGCAGTACTTC
18,few,TRBV11-2,TRBD1,TRBJ1-1,CASSINPLYTGETTEAFF,TGTGCCAGCAGCATAAATCCCCTTTACACAGGGGAGACCACTGAAGCTTTCTTT
14,many,TRBV29-1,TRBD1,TRBJ1-1,CSLNRGGADTEAFF,TGCAGCCTGAACAGGGGTGGCGCCGACACTGAAGCTTTCTTT
16,.,TRBV25-1,.,TRBJ2-3,CASSELPGDLTDTQYF,TGTGCCAGCAGTGAATTACCCGGGGACCTCACAGATACGCAGTATTTT
12,.,TRBV10-3,.,TRBJ1-2,CAITDGGRGYTF,TGTGCCATCACCGACGGGGGACGTGGCTACACCTTC
16,few,TRBV7-2,.,TRBJ1-3,CASSSRVGQEGNTIYF,TGTGCCAGCAGCTCCCGGGTAGGGCAGGAGGGAAACACCATATATTTT
18,.,TRBV29-1,TRBD2,TRBJ2-1,CSVDLGASGASTYNEQFF,TGCAGCGTTGACCTTGGGGCTAGCGGGGCTTCCACCTACAATGAGCAGTTCTTC
12,few,TRBV25-1,.,TRBJ2-7,CASSPYLGEQYF,TGTGCCAGCAGCCCCTACTTAGGAGAGCAGTACTTC
17,many,TRBV7-9,.,TRBJ1-3,CASSSWKGPKGGNTIYF,TGTGCCAGCAGCTCCTGGAAGGGCCCTAAAGGCGGAAACACCATATATTTT